The sequence of this T cell receptor beta chain was determined in a study of T cells in Graves' hyperthyroidism and ophthalmopathy. Study details: Specimen type is peripheral blood, collected at initial diagnosis prior to any treatment.

V dropped 4 bases and J dropped 1 base, with 15 bases sitting between them. Germline loops: CDR1 SNHLY, CDR2 FYNNEI. The CDR3 contains 16 residues. It was RNA transcripts that yielded the amplified TCR beta CDR3 regions. HTBI primers were employed in a first-round RT-PCR of the TCR CDR3. TCRdb fed the multiplex PCR reads into MiXCR, producing one record per CDR3 protein. The repertoire holds 600,000 to 650,000 distinct CDR3 sequences, with roughly 16% as singletons. This clonotype was seen repeatedly, ten times or more. Hyperthyroidism of Graves' type that showed no ophthalmopathy progression within 18 months was stable.

This TCR was recovered from a woman aged 25 to 39 with Graves' hyperthyroidism. Material: blood. This chain uses TRBV2 with TRBJ2-3; the D gene is possibly TRBD2 (6 bases). CDR3 bases: TGTGCCAGCAGTGGGCTGGGCCAGCGGGGCACAGATACGCAGTATTTT. It encodes CASSGLGQRGTDTQYF.